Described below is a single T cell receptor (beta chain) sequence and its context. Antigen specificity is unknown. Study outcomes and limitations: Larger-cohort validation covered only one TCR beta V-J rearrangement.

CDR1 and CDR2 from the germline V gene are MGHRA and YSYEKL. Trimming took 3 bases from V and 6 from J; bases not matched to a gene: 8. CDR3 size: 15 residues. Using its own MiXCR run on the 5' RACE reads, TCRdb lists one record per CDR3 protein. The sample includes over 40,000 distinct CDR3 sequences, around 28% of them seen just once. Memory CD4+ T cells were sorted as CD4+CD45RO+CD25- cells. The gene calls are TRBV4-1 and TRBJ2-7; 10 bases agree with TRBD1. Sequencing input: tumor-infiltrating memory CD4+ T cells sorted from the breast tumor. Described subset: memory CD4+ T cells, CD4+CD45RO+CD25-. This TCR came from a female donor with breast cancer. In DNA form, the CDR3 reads TGCGCCAGCAGCCACCGGACAGGGGGAATTAGCGAGCAGTACTTC. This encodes CASSHRTGGISEQYF.